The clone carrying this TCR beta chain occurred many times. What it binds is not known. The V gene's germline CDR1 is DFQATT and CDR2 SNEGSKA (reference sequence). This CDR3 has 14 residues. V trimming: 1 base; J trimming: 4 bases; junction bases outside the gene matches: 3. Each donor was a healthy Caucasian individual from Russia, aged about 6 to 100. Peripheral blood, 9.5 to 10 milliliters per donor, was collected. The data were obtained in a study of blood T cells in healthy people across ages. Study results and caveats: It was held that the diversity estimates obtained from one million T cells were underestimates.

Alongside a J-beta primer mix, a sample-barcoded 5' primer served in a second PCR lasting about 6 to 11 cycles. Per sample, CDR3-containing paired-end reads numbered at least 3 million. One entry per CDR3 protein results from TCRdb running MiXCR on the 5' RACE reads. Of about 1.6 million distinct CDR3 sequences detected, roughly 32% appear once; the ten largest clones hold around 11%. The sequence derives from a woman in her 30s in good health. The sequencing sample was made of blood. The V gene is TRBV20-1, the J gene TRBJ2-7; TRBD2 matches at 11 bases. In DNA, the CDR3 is TGCAGTGCTAGAGCCGGGACTAGCGGATACGAGCAGTACTTC. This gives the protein CSARAGTSGYEQYF.